The 26 T cell receptor beta chains reported below all come from one sample, sequenced in a study of control samples from healthy donors and cancer patients. The method was immunoSEQ multiplex PCR; TCRdb's version includes in-frame clones alone and lacks a portion of them. The table records about 110,000 clones, 80% to 90% of them present only once. Source material: blood. These receptors all stem from a woman in her fifties or sixties in good health.

This clone was counted between two and nine times. The chain recombines TRBV5-6 with TRBJ2-7; D call uncertain. V dropped 0 bases and J dropped 5 bases, with 6 bases sitting between them. The CDR3 has 12 residues. Germline CDR1 reads SGHDT; CDR2 reads YYEEEE. CDR3 protein: CASSLAQNEQYV. In nucleotides, the CDR3 is TGTGCCAGCAGCTTGGCACAGAACGAGCAGTACGTC.

The chain combines TRBV5-1 with TRBJ2-7; no clear D gene. Looked up from germline, CDR1 is SGHRS and CDR2 is YFSETQ. The CDR3 spans 14 residues. Trimming pared 0 bases from V and 6 bases from J, leaving 13 bases between. CDR3 DNA: TGCGCCAGCAGCTTGGAAGCTTACGAAAGCGAGCAGTACGTC. Translating gives CASSLEAYESEQYV.

The chain joins TRBV20-1 to TRBJ1-2; 8 bases align to TRBD1. From germline, CDR1 is DFQATT and CDR2 SNEGSKA (reference sequence). Germline trimming cut 3 bases from V and 8 bases from J; bases unmatched to any gene: 14. The CDR3 runs to 15 residues. CDR3 nucleotide sequence: TGCAGTGCTAGTCTCCCAGGGGGCCAGAAGGGGGGCTACACCTTC. The encoded protein is CSASLPGGQKGGYTF.

The count of this clone is one. The chain carries TRBV9 and TRBJ1-2; a possible D gene is TRBD1 (6 bases). CDR1 is SGDLS, CDR2 YYNGEE, per germline. V shed 6 bases and J shed 6 bases, with 15 bases lying between them. This CDR3 spans 13 amino acids. The CDR3 protein is CASKRGGAHGYTF. Written as DNA, the CDR3 is TGTGCCAGCAAGCGAGGGGGGGCGCATGGCTACACCTTC.

The V and J genes are TRBV7-9 and TRBJ1-1; D gene ambiguous. CDR1 SEHNR and CDR2 FQNEAQ come from the germline V gene (reference sequence). With 5 bases removed from V and 8 bases from J, the gap between germline ends came to 21 bases. The CDR3 is 15 residues long. CDR3 coding DNA: TGTGCCAGCAGCCGAAGAGCACCGAGGGATCGGGAAGCTTTCTTT. Its protein product is CASSRRAPRDREAFF.

The chain combines TRBV19 with TRBJ2-3; tentative D call: TRBD2 (6 bases). Germline V gene data show CDR1 as LNHDA and CDR2 as SQIVND (reference sequence). The CDR3 covers 17 residues. Trimming cost V 3 bases and J 2 bases, with 18 bases left between them. In DNA form, the CDR3 reads TGTGCCAGTAGTATCGGGCCGGGGGTCTCCTCCACAGATACGCAGTATTTT. It encodes CASSIGPGVSSTDTQYF.

This clone occurred a few times. This chain connects TRBV3-1 (or the pseudogene TRBV3-2) to TRBJ2-2; possibly TRBD2 for D (6 bases). V dropped 5 bases and J dropped 4 bases, with 8 bases sitting between them. Germline assignment: CDR1 LGHDT and CDR2 YNNKEL (reference sequence). The CDR3 consists of 13 residues. The CDR3 loop reads CASSRRGTGELFF. The DNA of the CDR3 is TGTGCCAGCAGCAGGCGGGGCACCGGGGAGCTGTTTTTT.

The chain carries TRBV29-1 and TRBJ1-5; the D is unclear. This CDR3 has 10 amino acids. Germline loops: CDR1 SQVTM, CDR2 ANQGSEA. The CDR3, as DNA: TGCAGGGAAGTGGATCAGCCCCAGCATTTT. Its translation is CREVDQPQHF.

The V gene is TRBV24-1, the J gene TRBJ2-5; TRBD2 matches 8 bases. V was clipped by 2 bases and J by 3 bases; unmatched bases: 16. Germline V lookup: CDR1 KGHDR, CDR2 SFDVKD. CDR3 length: 19 residues. This CDR3 reads CATSDSGAGGAVFKETQYF. CDR3 sequence (DNA): TGTGCCACCAGTGATTCTGGGGCGGGGGGAGCCGTCTTCAAAGAGACCCAGTACTTC.

The DNA for the CDR3 is TGTGCCAGCAGCGTAATTGGGGGTGGCTACAATGAGCAGTTCTTC. It is translated as CASSVIGGGYNEQFF. The chain couples TRBV9 to TRBJ2-1; the D call may be TRBD1 or TRBD2 (5 bases each). CDR1 is SGDLS, CDR2 YYNGEE, per germline. The CDR3 has 15 residues. The V end lost 1 base, the J end lost 3 bases, and 11 bases lay between the germline ends.

The chain uses TRBV29-1 and TRBJ2-7, with D possibly TRBD1 on 6 matching bases. CDR1 is SQVTM, CDR2 ANQGSEA, per germline. The CDR3 runs to 14 residues. Trimming pared 4 bases from V and 7 bases from J, leaving 20 bases between. The CDR3 sequence: CSVAGALIQGEQYF. DNA of the CDR3: TGCAGCGTTGCTGGGGCACTTATTCAGGGGGAGCAGTACTTC.

J is TRBJ1-5 and V is TRBV7-9; perhaps TRBD1 as D (5 bases). From germline, CDR1 is SEHNR and CDR2 FQNEAQ (reference sequence). V lost 4 bases and J lost 6, with 13 bases in between. The CDR3 sequence is 14 residues long. The CDR3: CASSSLGGIQPQHF. CDR3 in DNA: TGTGCCAGCAGCTCCCTCGGGGGAATTCAGCCCCAGCATTTT.

J is TRBJ1-5 and V is TRBV20-1; D gene ambiguous. CDR1 DFQATT and CDR2 SNEGSKA come from the germline V gene (reference sequence). This CDR3 is built from 17 residues. V lost 3 bases and J 5 bases, leaving 23 bases between the germline ends. CDR3 sequence (DNA): TGCAGTGCTAGTGATCCGGTCAGATTGAAGGCCGATCAGCCCCAGCATTTT. Its protein product is CSASDPVRLKADQPQHF.

The J gene is TRBJ2-5, the V gene TRBV10-2; weak D call: TRBD2 (6 bases). Germline CDR1 and CDR2: WSHSY and SAAADI. This CDR3 contains 13 residues. Trimming took 4 bases from V and 10 from J, leaving 16 bases between them. CDR3 sequence (DNA): TGCGCCAGCAGTGCCGTCCGCTGGGGAGGCCAGTACTTC. As protein: CASSAVRWGGQYF.

This CDR3 is CASSLRGGMNTEAFF. The CDR3 DNA sequence: TGTGCCAGCAGCCTCCGGGGGGGGATGAACACTGAAGCTTTCTTT. The chain joins TRBV14 to TRBJ1-1; D is possibly TRBD1 (5 bases). This CDR3 comprises 15 residues. Trimming cost V 4 bases and J 0 bases, with 12 bases left between them. Germline lookup yields CDR1 SGHDN and CDR2 FVKESK.

The chain combines TRBV6-5 with TRBJ1-4; 7 bases map to TRBD1. V shed 6 bases and J 0 bases; nucleotides not matched to a gene: 4. This CDR3 spans 15 amino acids. The germline CDR1 and CDR2 sequences are MNHEY and SVGAGI. DNA for the CDR3: TGTGCCAGCAGGGGTGACAGGGCAACTAATGAAAAACTGTTTTTT. Its translation is CASRGDRATNEKLFF.

This chain uses TRBV5-6 with TRBJ1-2; D might be TRBD1 (6 bases). Germline assignment: CDR1 SGHDT and CDR2 YYEEEE. The CDR3 runs to 14 residues. V was shortened by 0 bases and J by 4 bases, with 10 bases between the two germline ends. CDR3 nucleotide sequence: TGTGCCAGCAGCTTGGCTCCGGGGGCCTATGGCTACACCTTC. Its translation: CASSLAPGAYGYTF.

The chain uses TRBV24-1 and TRBJ1-4; D is undetermined. V gave up 10 bases and J gave up 8 bases, with 1 base separating them. This CDR3 is built from 8 residues. Germline assignment: CDR1 KGHDR and CDR2 SFDVKD. The CDR3 nucleotides are TGTGCCACAGAAAAACTGTTTTTT. It is translated as CATEKLFF.

The chain joins TRBV5-6 to TRBJ1-3; TRBD1 is a possible D gene (6 bases). Trimming cost V 2 bases and J 3 bases, with 12 bases left between them. There are 15 residues in the CDR3. Germline lookup yields CDR1 SGHDT and CDR2 YYEEEE. CDR3 protein: CASSLRGGDGNTIYF. In DNA form, the CDR3 reads TGTGCCAGCAGCTTACGCGGGGGCGATGGAAACACCATATATTTT.

The chain couples TRBV2 to TRBJ2-4, with 12 bases that match TRBD2. This CDR3 has 19 residues. Germline assignment: CDR1 SNHLY and CDR2 FYNNEI. V dropped 8 bases and J dropped 2; count of bases not matched to a gene: 16. The CDR3 DNA reads as TGTGCCAGCGACAGTTTACTAGCGGGGGGCCAAGCCTCCAAAAACATTCAGTACTTC. Residues: CASDSLLAGGQASKNIQYF.

The chain joins TRBV5-1 to TRBJ2-1; the D gene is possibly TRBD1 (6 bases). Germline CDR1 SGHRS, CDR2 YFSETQ. The CDR3 has 14 amino acids. V was shortened by 0 bases and J by 5 bases, with 9 bases between the two germline ends. CDR3 DNA sequence: TGCGCCAGCAGCTTGGACAGGGAAGACAATGAGCAGTTCTTC. Its translation is CASSLDREDNEQFF.

This clone was seen only a few times. The chain links TRBV9 to TRBJ2-2; 7 bases map to TRBD2. CDR1 SGDLS and CDR2 YYNGEE come from the germline V gene. This CDR3 is 16 amino acids long. J gave up 3 bases and V 4 bases, and 9 bases lay outside the gene matches. The chain's CDR3 is CASSSSPSGHTGELFF. In DNA form, the CDR3 reads TGTGCCAGCAGCAGTAGCCCTAGCGGACACACCGGGGAGCTGTTTTTT.

This chain joins TRBV27 and TRBJ2-7; 11 bases are shared with TRBD2. After removal of 4 bases from V and 2 bases from J, the junction contained 4 bases not matched to a gene. Per germline, CDR1 MNHEY and CDR2 SMNVEV (reference sequence). There are 15 residues in the CDR3. CDR3 DNA sequence: TGTGCCAGCAGTTCAACGACTAGCGGGGCCTACGAGCAGTACGTC. The encoded protein is CASSSTTSGAYEQYV.

The genes are TRBV2 and TRBJ1-2; D possibly corresponds to TRBD1 (6 bases). Germline V gives CDR1 SNHLY, CDR2 FYNNEI. The CDR3 consists of 12 residues. V gave up 8 bases and J gave up 6 bases, with 13 bases separating them. CDR3 in DNA: TGTGCCAGCGTAAACAGGGAGGATGGCTACACCTTC. Amino acids: CASVNREDGYTF.

This clone was found once. The chain employs TRBV27 and TRBJ2-5, with TRBD1 identical over 8 bases. CDR1 and CDR2 (germline): MNHEY, SMNVEV (reference sequence). The CDR3 loop spans 11 amino acids. CDR3 region: CGTGFGETQYF. Here the CDR3 DNA reads TGTGGGACAGGGTTTGGAGAGACCCAGTACTTC.

Note on this clone: Different DNA sequences within this sample yield the same CDR3. The genes are TRBV24-1 and TRBJ2-3; no definite D call. The CDR3 consists of 20 residues. In germline, CDR1 is KGHDR, CDR2 SFDVKD. V was clipped by 3 bases and J by 6 bases, with 30 bases between them. The CDR3 bases are TGTGCCACCAGTGATCCAGGCCCCCTCCATCGAGAGGACCCAGTGGATACGCAGTATTTT. Protein: CATSDPGPLHREDPVDTQYF.